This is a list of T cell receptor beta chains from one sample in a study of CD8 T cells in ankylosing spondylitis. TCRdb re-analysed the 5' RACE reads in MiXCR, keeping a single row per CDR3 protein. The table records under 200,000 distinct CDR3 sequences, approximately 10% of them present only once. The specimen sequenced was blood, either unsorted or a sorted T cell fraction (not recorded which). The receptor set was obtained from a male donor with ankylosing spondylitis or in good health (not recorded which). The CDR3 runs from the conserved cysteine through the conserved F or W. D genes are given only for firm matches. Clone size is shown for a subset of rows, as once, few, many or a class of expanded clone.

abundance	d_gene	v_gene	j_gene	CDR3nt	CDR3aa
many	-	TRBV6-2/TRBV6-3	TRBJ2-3	TGTGCCAGCACCCCAAACGGGGGCTTCAACCGAGGGTATTTT	CASTPNGGFNRGYF
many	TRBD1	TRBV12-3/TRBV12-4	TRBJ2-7	TGTGCCAGCAACTTGCTGGGACAGGGAGGTATTAGCTCCTACGAGCAGTACTTC	CASNLLGQGGISSYEQYF
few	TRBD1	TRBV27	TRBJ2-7	TGTGCCAGCAGTTCGCCGACAGGGTTGCTCGGGCAGTACTTC	CASSSPTGLLGQYF
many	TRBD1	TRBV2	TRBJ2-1	TGTGCCAGCAGCGGGCAGGGGGCTTCGGGCTTC	CASSGQGASGF
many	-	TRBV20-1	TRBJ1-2	TGCAGTGCTAGAAAGGACGGACACGGCTATGGCTACACCTTC	CSARKDGHGYGYTF
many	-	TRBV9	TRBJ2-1	TGTGCCAGCAGCGTAAACCCCGGAGATGAGCAGTTCTTC	CASSVNPGDEQFF
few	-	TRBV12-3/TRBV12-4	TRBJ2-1	TGTGCCAGCAGTTTGGCCGGTTACTACAATGAGCAGTTCTTC	CASSLAGYYNEQFF
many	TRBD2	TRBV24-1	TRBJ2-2	TGTGCCACCAGTGTCGGGTCGGGAGGGCCGGCCGGGGAGCTGTTTTTT	CATSVGSGGPAGELFF
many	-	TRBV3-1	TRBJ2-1	TGTGCCAGCAGCCATACAGGGACTAACCTCTACAATGAGCAGTTCTTC	CASSHTGTNLYNEQFF
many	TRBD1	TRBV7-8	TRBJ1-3	TGTGCCAGCAGCTTAGGCGGACAGGGGGCAGACACCATATATTTT	CASSLGGQGADTIYF
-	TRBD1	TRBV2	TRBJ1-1	TGTGCCAGCAATTATGACAGGGAGGGTACTGAAGCTTTCTTT	CASNYDREGTEAFF
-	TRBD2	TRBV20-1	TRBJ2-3	TGCAGTGCTAGTGGCTCATTCCGGGAGGCCCTCACAGATACGCAGTATTTT	CSASGSFREALTDTQYF
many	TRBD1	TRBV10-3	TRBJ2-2	TGTGCCATCAGTGAAGGGACAGGGAGGTCCACCGGGGAGCTGTTTTTT	CAISEGTGRSTGELFF
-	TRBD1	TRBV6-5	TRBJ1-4	TGTGCCAGCAGTTACTCGGGCAGGGGGCCGGTAAAACTGTTTTTT	CASSYSGRGPVKLFF
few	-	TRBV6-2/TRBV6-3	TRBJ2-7	TGTGCCAGCGGACCAACCGGAAGCTCCTACGAGCAGTACTTC	CASGPTGSSYEQYF
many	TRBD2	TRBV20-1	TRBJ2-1	TGCAGTGCTAATTCGGGGGGGCCGGATGAGCAGTTCTTC	CSANSGGPDEQFF
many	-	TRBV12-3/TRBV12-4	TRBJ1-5	TGTGCCAGCAGTTTAGCTTTCTATCAGCCCCAGCATTTT	CASSLAFYQPQHF
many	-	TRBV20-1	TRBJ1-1	TGCAGTGCTAGAGATCAAAGGGACATGAACACTGAAGCTTTCTTT	CSARDQRDMNTEAFF
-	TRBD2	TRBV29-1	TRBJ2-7	TGCAGCGTGAAGCGCGGGGGGGCAGAGCAGTACTTC	CSVKRGGAEQYF
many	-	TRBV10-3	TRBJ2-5	TGTGCCATCAGTGCGCCGGACCAGGGGGAGACCCAGTACTTC	CAISAPDQGETQYF
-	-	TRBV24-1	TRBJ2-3	TGTGCCACCAGTGATACTTCAGATACGCAGTATTTT	CATSDTSDTQYF
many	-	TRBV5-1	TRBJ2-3	TGCGCCAGCAGCACCGGACTGGCAACAGATACGCAGTATTTT	CASSTGLATDTQYF
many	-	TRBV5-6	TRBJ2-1	TGTGCCAGCAGCTTGGCCAGGGAGTACTACAATGAGCAGTTCTTC	CASSLAREYYNEQFF
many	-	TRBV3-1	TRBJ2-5	TGTGCCAGCAGCCATTCGACAGAAGGGGTAGAGACCCAGTACTTC	CASSHSTEGVETQYF
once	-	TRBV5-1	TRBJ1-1	TGCGCCAACAGTCCCCCGGGCACTGAAGCTTTCTTT	CANSPPGTEAFF
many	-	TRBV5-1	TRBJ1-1	TGCGCCAGCAGCCCCCGACACTCGAACACTGAAGCTTTCTTT	CASSPRHSNTEAFF
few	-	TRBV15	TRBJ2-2	TGTGCCACACGGAGGGGGACCAACACCGGGGAGCTGTTTTTT	CATRRGTNTGELFF
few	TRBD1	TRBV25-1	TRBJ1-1	TGTGCCAGCGTGGGACAGGGGAACACTGAAGCTTTCTTT	CASVGQGNTEAFF
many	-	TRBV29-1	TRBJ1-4	TGCAGCGTTAAACAGGGTACAACTAATGAAAAACTGTTTTTT	CSVKQGTTNEKLFF
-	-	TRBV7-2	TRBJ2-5	TGTGCCAGCGGGGAGACCCAGTACTTC	CASGETQYF
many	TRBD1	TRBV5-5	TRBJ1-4	TGTGCCAGCAGCTTAAACAGGGGGCTGAAGGGTGAAAAACTGTTTTTT	CASSLNRGLKGEKLFF